This TCR beta chain originates from a study of cytomegalovirus exposure and HLA in healthy donors. Study background: The study placed around 85% of its 350 to 450 genotyped donors in the Caucasian-associated ancestry cluster.

The PCR was carried out with 60 Vbeta primers and 13 Jbeta primers. Only in-frame clones appear in the TCRdb table, and some are missing; sequencing was by immunoSEQ multiplex PCR. In all, the sample yields approximately 80,000 clones. Germline values: CDR1 MNHEY, CDR2 SMNVEV (reference sequence). CDR3 length: 16 amino acids. The V segment lost 0 bases and the J segment 7 bases; nucleotides outside the gene matches: 8. The chain carries TRBV27 and TRBJ2-1, with TRBD1 matching 8 bases. This receptor was obtained from a man aged 18 to 35 in good health and CMV-seropositive. Sequenced input: PBMCs. CDR3 nucleotides: TGTGCCAGCAGTTTATCGTCGACAGGGGTCGGGAATGAGCAGTTCTTC. Its protein is CASSLSSTGVGNEQFF.